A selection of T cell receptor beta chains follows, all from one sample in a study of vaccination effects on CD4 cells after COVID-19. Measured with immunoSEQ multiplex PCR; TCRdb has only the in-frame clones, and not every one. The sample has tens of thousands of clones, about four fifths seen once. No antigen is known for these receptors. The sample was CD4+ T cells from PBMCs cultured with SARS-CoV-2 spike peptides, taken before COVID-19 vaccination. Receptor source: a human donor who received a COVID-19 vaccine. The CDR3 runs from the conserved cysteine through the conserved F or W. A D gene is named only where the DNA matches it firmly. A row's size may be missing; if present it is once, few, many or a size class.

CDR3aa: CASSLRGTSGVETQYF
CDR3nt: TGCGCCAGCAGCTTGCGGGGGACTAGCGGGGTCGAGACCCAGTACTTC
abundance: -
v_gene: TRBV5-1
d_gene: TRBD2
j_gene: TRBJ2-5

CDR3aa: CASSLAISGGSDTQYF
CDR3nt: TGCGCCAGCAGCTTGGCGATCAGCGGGGGATCAGATACGCAGTATTTT
abundance: -
v_gene: TRBV5-1
d_gene: TRBD2
j_gene: TRBJ2-3

CDR3aa: CAWSLIAGGKYQETQYF
CDR3nt: TGTGCCTGGAGTCTAATAGCGGGGGGGAAGTACCAAGAGACCCAGTACTTC
abundance: -
v_gene: TRBV30
d_gene: TRBD2
j_gene: TRBJ2-5

CDR3aa: CASSATDRATNEKLFF
CDR3nt: TGTGCCAGCAGTGCCACGGACAGGGCAACTAATGAAAAACTGTTTTTT
abundance: few
v_gene: TRBV25-1
d_gene: TRBD1
j_gene: TRBJ1-4

CDR3aa: CASSKGGGLADTQYF
CDR3nt: TGCGCCAGCAGTAAGGGGGGGGGCTTAGCAGATACGCAGTATTTT
abundance: -
v_gene: TRBV4-1
d_gene: -
j_gene: TRBJ2-3

CDR3aa: CASSLQVAPTGELFF
CDR3nt: TGTGCCAGCAGCTTACAGGTAGCGCCCACCGGGGAGCTGTTTTTT
abundance: -
v_gene: TRBV7-2
d_gene: -
j_gene: TRBJ2-2

CDR3aa: CASSVQGIAGELFF
CDR3nt: TGTGCCAGCAGTGTTCAGGGTATAGCCGGGGAGCTGTTTTTT
abundance: -
v_gene: TRBV2
d_gene: -
j_gene: TRBJ2-2

CDR3aa: CASSVDLRGYNEQFF
CDR3nt: TGTGCCAGCAGCGTAGATCTGCGGGGCTACAATGAGCAGTTCTTC
abundance: -
v_gene: TRBV9
d_gene: -
j_gene: TRBJ2-1

CDR3aa: CASSHWSTGELFF
CDR3nt: TGTGCCAGCAGCCATTGGTCCACCGGGGAGCTGTTTTTT
abundance: -
v_gene: TRBV3-1/TRBV3-2
d_gene: -
j_gene: TRBJ2-2

CDR3aa: CASSEPGTKNTGELFF
CDR3nt: TGTGCCAGCAGTGAACCCGGGACGAAAAACACCGGGGAGCTGTTTTTT
abundance: -
v_gene: TRBV25-1
d_gene: -
j_gene: TRBJ2-2

CDR3aa: CASPVDRGGLDTEAFF
CDR3nt: TGTGCCAGCCCGGTAGACAGGGGGGGATTAGACACTGAAGCTTTCTTT
abundance: -
v_gene: TRBV5-8
d_gene: TRBD1
j_gene: TRBJ1-1

CDR3aa: CASIRTSGDTGELFF
CDR3nt: TGTGCCAGCATAAGAACTAGCGGGGACACCGGGGAGCTGTTTTTT
abundance: -
v_gene: TRBV6-5
d_gene: TRBD2
j_gene: TRBJ2-2

CDR3aa: CASSIQGSSGANVLTF
CDR3nt: TGTGCCAGTAGTATTCAGGGTAGCTCTGGGGCCAACGTCCTGACTTTC
abundance: -
v_gene: TRBV19
d_gene: -
j_gene: TRBJ2-6

CDR3aa: CSVSDQGGLGNEQFF
CDR3nt: TGCAGCGTTTCTGATCAGGGAGGCCTTGGCAATGAGCAGTTCTTC
abundance: -
v_gene: TRBV29-1
d_gene: -
j_gene: TRBJ2-1

CDR3aa: CASRPLGNQPQHF
CDR3nt: TGTGCCAGCAGACCCCTTGGCAATCAGCCCCAGCATTTT
abundance: -
v_gene: TRBV12-3/TRBV12-4
d_gene: -
j_gene: TRBJ1-5